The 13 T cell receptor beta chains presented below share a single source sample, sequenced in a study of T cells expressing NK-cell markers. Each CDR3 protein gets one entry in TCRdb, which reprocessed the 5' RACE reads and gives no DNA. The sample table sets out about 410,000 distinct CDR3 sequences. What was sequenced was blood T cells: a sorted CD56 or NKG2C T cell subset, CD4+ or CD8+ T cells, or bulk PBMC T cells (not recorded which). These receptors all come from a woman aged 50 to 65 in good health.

CDR3 residues: CASRAQGAGANVLTF. This chain uses TRBV27 with TRBJ2-6; without DNA, the TCRdb call of TRBD1 cannot be checked. Germline lookup yields CDR1 MNHEY and CDR2 SMNVEV (reference sequence). The CDR3 loop spans 15 amino acids.

The CDR3 loop reads CAISESQGEDTQYF. This chain connects TRBV10-3 to TRBJ2-3; TCRdb's D call, TRBD1, is unchecked because there is no DNA. Looked up from germline, CDR1 is ENHRY and CDR2 is SYGVKD. The CDR3 is 14 residues long.

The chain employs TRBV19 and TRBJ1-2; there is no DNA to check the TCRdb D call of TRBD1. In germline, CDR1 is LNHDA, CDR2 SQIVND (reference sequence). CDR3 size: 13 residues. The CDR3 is CASTGYLGDGYTF.

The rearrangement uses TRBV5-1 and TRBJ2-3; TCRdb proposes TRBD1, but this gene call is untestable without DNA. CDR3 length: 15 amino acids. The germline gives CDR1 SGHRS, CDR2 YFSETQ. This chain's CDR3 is CASSPRTGVPDTQYF. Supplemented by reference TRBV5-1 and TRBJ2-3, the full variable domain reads KAGVTQTPRYLIKTRGQQVTLSCSPISGHRSVSWYQQTPGQGLQFLFEYFSETQRNKGNFPGRFSGRQFSNSRSEMNVSTLELGDSALYLCASSPRTGVPDTQYFGPGTRLTVL.

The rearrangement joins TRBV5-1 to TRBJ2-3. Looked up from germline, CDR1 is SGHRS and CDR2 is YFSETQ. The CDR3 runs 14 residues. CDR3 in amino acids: CASSLNFLTDTQYF.

CDR3 loop: CSAERVRDEQFF. The chain is built from TRBV29-1 and TRBJ2-1; the TCRdb call, TRBD2, lacks DNA for checking. The CDR3 contains 12 residues. Looked up from germline, CDR1 is SQVTM and CDR2 is ANQGSEA.

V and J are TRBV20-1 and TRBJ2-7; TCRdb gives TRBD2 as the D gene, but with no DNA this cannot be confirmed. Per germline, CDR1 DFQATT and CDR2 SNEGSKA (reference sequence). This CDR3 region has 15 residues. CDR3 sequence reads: CSARSRSLADYEQYF.

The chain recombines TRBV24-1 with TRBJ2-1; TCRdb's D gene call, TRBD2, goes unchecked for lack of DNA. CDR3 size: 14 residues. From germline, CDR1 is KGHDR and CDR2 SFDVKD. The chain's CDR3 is CATGYSGVTDEQFF.

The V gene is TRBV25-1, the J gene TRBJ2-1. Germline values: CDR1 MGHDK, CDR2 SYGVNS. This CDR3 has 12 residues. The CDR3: CASSETVNEQFF.

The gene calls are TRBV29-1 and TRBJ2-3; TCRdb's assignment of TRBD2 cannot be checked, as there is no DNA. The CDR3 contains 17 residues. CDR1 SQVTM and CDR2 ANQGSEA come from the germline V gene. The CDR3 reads CSVESHGTSGLTNTQYF.

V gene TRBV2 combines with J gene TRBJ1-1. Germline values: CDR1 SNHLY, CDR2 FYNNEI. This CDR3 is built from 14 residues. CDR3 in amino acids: CASSFGLLNTEAFF. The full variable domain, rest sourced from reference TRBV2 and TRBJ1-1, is EPEVTQTPSHQVTQMGQEVILRCVPISNHLYFYWYRQILGQKVEFLVSFYNNEISEKSEIFDDQFSVERPDGSNFTLKIRSTKLEDSAMYFCASSFGLLNTEAFFGQGTRLTVV.

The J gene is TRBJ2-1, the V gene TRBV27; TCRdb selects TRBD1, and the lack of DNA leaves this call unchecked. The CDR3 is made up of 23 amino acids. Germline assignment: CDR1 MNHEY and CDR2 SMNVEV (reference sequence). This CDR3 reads CASSLFGTLSGAGHMSSYNEQFF.

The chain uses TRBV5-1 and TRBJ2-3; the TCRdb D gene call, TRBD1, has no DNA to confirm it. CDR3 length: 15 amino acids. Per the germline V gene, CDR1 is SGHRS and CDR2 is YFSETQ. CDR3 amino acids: CASSLGGVSTDTQYF.